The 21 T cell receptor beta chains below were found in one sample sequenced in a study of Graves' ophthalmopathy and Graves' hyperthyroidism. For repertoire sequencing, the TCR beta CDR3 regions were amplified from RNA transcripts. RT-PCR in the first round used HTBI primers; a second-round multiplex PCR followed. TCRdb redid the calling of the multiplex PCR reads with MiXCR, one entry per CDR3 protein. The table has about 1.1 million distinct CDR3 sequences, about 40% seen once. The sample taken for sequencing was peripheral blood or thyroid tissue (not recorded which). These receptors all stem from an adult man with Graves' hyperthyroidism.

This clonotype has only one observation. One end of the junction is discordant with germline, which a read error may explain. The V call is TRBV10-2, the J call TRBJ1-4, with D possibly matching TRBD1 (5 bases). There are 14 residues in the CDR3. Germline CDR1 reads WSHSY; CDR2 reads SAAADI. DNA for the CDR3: TGTGCCAGCAGGGAGAAAGCAACTAATGAAAAACTGTTTTTT. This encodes CASREKATNEKLFF.

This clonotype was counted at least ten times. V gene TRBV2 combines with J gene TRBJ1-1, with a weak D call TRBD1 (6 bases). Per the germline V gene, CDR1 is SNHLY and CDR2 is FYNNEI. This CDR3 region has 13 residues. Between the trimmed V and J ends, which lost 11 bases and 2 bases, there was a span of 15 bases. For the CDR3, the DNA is TGTGCCTGCTACAGGGTGTATAACACTGAAGCTTTCTTT. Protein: CACYRVYNTEAFF.

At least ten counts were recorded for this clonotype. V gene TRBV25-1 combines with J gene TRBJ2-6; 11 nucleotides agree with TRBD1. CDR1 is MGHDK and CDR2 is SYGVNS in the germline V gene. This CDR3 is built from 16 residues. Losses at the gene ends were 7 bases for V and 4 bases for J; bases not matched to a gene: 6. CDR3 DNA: TGTGCCAGCACCTTGGGACAGGGGGACGGGGCCAACGTCCTGACTTTC. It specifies CASTLGQGDGANVLTF.

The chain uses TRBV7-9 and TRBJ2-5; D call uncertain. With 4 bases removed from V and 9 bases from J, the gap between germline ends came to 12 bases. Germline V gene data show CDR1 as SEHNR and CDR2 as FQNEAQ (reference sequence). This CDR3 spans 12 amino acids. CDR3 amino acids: CASSSTNQPQYF. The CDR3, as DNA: TGTGCCAGCAGCTCCACAAATCAGCCCCAGTACTTC. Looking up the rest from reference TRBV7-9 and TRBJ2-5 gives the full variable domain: DTGVSQNPRHKITKRGQNVTFRCDPISEHNRLYWYRQTLGQGPEFLTYFQNEAQLEKSRLLSDRFSAERPKGSFSTLEIQRTEQGDSAMYLCASSSTNQPQYFGPGTRLLVL.

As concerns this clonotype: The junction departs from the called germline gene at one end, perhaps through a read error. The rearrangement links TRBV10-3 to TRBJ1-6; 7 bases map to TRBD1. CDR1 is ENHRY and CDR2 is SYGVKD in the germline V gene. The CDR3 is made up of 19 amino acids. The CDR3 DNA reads TGTGCCAGCAGTGAAGCGTTTCAGGGGGAACTACCATATAATTCACCCCTCCACTTT. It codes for CASSEAFQGELPYNSPLHF.

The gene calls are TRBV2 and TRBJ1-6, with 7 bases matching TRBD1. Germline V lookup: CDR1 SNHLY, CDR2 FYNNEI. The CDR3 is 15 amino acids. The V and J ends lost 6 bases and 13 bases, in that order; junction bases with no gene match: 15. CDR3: CASSPTGSDNQPLHF. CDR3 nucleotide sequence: TGTGCCAGCAGCCCGACAGGGTCGGACAATCAGCCCCTCCACTTT.

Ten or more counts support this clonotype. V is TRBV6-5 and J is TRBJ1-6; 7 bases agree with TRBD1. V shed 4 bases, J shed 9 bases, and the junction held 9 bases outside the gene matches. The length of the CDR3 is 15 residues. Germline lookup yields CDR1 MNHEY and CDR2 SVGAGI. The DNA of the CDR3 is TGTGCCAGCAGTTCGACAGGGACGGCGGTTTCACCCCTCCACTTT. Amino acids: CASSSTGTAVSPLHF.

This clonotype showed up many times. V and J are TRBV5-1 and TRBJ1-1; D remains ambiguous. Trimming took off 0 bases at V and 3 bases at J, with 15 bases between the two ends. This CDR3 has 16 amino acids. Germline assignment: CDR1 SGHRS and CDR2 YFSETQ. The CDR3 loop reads CASSLGETVRDTEAFF. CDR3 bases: TGCGCCAGCAGCTTGGGGGAAACAGTTCGAGACACTGAAGCTTTCTTT.

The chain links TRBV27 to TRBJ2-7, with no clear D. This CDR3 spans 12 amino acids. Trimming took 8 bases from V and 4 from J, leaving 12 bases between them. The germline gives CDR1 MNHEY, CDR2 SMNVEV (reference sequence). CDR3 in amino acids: CASRRSGYEQYF. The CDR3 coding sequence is TGTGCCAGCCGGCGGTCCGGATACGAGCAGTACTTC.

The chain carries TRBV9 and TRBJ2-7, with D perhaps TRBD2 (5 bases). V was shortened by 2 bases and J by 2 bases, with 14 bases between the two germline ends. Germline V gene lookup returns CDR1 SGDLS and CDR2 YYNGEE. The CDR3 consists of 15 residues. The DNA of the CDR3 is TGTGCCAGCAGCGTCCTCGAGGGAGTGGCCTACGAGCAGTACTTC. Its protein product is CASSVLEGVAYEQYF.

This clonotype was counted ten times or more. Written as DNA, the CDR3 is TGTGCCAGCAGCACTCGACTAGCGGGAGAGAAGGAGACCCAGTACTTC. Translating it yields CASSTRLAGEKETQYF. This rearrangement joins TRBV11-2 to TRBJ2-5, with 12 bases that match TRBD2. Germline V gives CDR1 SGHAT, CDR2 FQNNGV. This CDR3 is built from 16 residues. J lost 5 bases, V lost 5 bases, and 9 bases had no gene match.

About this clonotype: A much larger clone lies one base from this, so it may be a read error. The CDR3 loop is CASSLGQSKGETQYF. CDR3 nucleotide sequence: TGTGCCAGCAGCTTGGGACAGTCCAAGGGAGAGACCCAGTACTTC. The J gene is TRBJ2-5, the V gene TRBV5-5, with D perhaps TRBD1 (5 bases). The CDR3 is made up of 15 amino acids. Germline assignment: CDR1 SGHKS and CDR2 YYEKEE (reference sequence). V lost 0 bases and J lost 4, with 13 bases in between.

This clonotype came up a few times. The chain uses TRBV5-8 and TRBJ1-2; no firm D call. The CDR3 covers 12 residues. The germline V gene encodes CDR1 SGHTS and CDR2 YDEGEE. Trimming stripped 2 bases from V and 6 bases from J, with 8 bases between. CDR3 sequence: CASSLNIDGYTF. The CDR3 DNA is TGTGCCAGCAGCTTAAACATAGATGGCTACACCTTC.

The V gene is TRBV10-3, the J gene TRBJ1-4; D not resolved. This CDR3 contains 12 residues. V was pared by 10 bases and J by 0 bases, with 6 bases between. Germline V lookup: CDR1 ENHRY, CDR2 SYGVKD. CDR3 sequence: CATGTTNEKLFF. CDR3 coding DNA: TGTGCCACGGGGACAACTAATGAAAAACTGTTTTTT.

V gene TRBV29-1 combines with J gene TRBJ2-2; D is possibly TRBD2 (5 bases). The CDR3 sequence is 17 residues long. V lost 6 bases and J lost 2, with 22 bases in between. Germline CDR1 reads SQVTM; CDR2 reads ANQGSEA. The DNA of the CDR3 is TGCAGCGTGGTTATCTGGACTGCCGATGGAAACACCGGGGAGCTGTTTTTT. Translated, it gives CSVVIWTADGNTGELFF.

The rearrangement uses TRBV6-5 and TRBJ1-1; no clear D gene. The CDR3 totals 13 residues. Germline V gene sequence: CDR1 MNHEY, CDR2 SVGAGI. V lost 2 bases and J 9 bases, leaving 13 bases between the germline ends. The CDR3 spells CASSYGITSKAFF. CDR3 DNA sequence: TGTGCCAGCAGTTACGGGATTACCTCTAAAGCTTTCTTT.

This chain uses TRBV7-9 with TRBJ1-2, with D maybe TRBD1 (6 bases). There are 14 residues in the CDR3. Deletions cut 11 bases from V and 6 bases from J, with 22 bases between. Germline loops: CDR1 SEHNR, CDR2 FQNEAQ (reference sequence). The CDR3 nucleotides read TGTGCCGAGCAGCTCAGCAGGGGAGGGGATGGCTACACCTTC. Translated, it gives CAEQLSRGGDGYTF.

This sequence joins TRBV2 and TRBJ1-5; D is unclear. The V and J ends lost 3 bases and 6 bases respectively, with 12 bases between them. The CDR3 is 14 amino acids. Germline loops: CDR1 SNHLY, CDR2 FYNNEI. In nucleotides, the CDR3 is TGTGCCAGCAGTGAGCCGGGGAGGGTTCAGCCCCAGCATTTT. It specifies CASSEPGRVQPQHF.

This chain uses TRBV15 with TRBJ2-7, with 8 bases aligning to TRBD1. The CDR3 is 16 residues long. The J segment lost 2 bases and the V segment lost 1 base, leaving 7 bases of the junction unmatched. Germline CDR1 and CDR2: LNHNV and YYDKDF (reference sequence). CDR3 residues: CATSRVIGQGPYEQYF. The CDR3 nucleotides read TGTGCCACCAGCAGAGTCATTGGACAGGGACCCTACGAGCAGTACTTC.

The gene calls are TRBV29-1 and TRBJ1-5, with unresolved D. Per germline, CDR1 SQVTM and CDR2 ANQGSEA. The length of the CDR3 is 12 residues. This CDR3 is CSPPGGNQPQHF. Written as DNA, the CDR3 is TGCAGTCCTCCGGGAGGAAATCAGCCCCAGCATTTT.

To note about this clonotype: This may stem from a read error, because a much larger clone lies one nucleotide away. In DNA form, the CDR3 reads TGCAGTGCTATAGATCTGGGGTCGAGTGATACGGAGACCCAGTACTTC. It translates to CSAIDLGSSDTETQYF. This rearrangement joins TRBV20-1 to TRBJ2-5, with D unresolved. Trimming took off 4 bases at V and 5 bases at J, with 23 bases between the two ends. The CDR3 runs 16 residues. CDR1 is DFQATT and CDR2 is SNEGSKA in the germline V gene (reference sequence).